This is a list of T cell receptor beta chains from one sample in a study of technical replicates of blood from a few donors. Profiled with immunoSEQ multiplex PCR; TCRdb holds only in-frame clones, not every one. Seen here are around 84,000 clones, 97% observed once, and the top ten hold more than 0.15%. Material: T cells isolated from PBMCs. The receptors were sampled from a human donor in good health. The CDR3 runs from the conserved cysteine through the conserved F or W. A D gene is named only where the DNA matches it firmly. The listing skips clone size in some rows; elsewhere it reads once, few, many or a size class.

j_gene: TRBJ1-1
abundance: NA
d_gene: TRBD1
v_gene: TRBV5-5
CDR3nt: TGTGCCAGCAGCTGGGACAGGGTGACTGAAGCTTTCTTT
CDR3aa: CASSWDRVTEAFF

j_gene: TRBJ2-5
abundance: NA
d_gene: NA
v_gene: TRBV14
CDR3nt: TGTGCCAGCAGCCCTCATCGGGGATCTCAAGAGACCCAGTACTTC
CDR3aa: CASSPHRGSQETQYF

j_gene: TRBJ2-7
abundance: NA
d_gene: NA
v_gene: TRBV11-2
CDR3nt: TGTGCCAGCAGCTTGGCACGACAAGACTACGAGCAGTACTTC
CDR3aa: CASSLARQDYEQYF

j_gene: TRBJ2-3
abundance: once
d_gene: NA
v_gene: TRBV7-9
CDR3nt: TGTGCCAGCAGCACAAACAGGGCCAACACAGATACGCAGTATTTT
CDR3aa: CASSTNRANTDTQYF

j_gene: TRBJ2-7
abundance: NA
d_gene: NA
v_gene: TRBV4-1
CDR3nt: TGCGCCAGCACCCTACAGTTCCAGGCATCCTACGAGCAGTACTTC
CDR3aa: CASTLQFQASYEQYF

j_gene: TRBJ1-4
abundance: NA
d_gene: NA
v_gene: TRBV5-4
CDR3nt: TGTGCCAGCAGCTTGCGGGGTGAAAAACTGTTTTTT
CDR3aa: CASSLRGEKLFF

j_gene: TRBJ1-2
abundance: NA
d_gene: NA
v_gene: TRBV29-1
CDR3nt: TGCAGCGTTTTATCCGCTAACTATGGCTACACCTTC
CDR3aa: CSVLSANYGYTF

j_gene: TRBJ2-6
abundance: NA
d_gene: NA
v_gene: TRBV6-1
CDR3nt: TGTGCCAGCAGGGCAGGCTCTGGGGCCAACGTCCTGACTTTC
CDR3aa: CASRAGSGANVLTF

j_gene: TRBJ1-2
abundance: NA
d_gene: NA
v_gene: TRBV30
CDR3nt: TGTGCCTGGAGTGAGTCACCGGACTATGGCTACACCTTC
CDR3aa: CAWSESPDYGYTF

j_gene: TRBJ1-1
abundance: NA
d_gene: NA
v_gene: TRBV19
CDR3nt: TGTGCCAGTAGTATCCTCGGAGGGGAGGGCACTGAAGCTTTCTTT
CDR3aa: CASSILGGEGTEAFF

j_gene: TRBJ2-1
abundance: NA
d_gene: NA
v_gene: TRBV7-8
CDR3nt: TGTGCCAGCAGCAGACAGGGGCCGGGCGGGACTACCTTTCATGAGCAGTTCTTC
CDR3aa: CASSRQGPGGTTFHEQFF

j_gene: TRBJ2-7
abundance: once
d_gene: NA
v_gene: TRBV28
CDR3nt: TGTGCCAGCAGTACTCCCGGACAGTCCTACGAGCAGTACTTC
CDR3aa: CASSTPGQSYEQYF

j_gene: TRBJ1-1
abundance: NA
d_gene: NA
v_gene: TRBV9
CDR3nt: TGTGCCAGCAGCGTAGACGGGGTGGACACTGAAGCTTTCTTT
CDR3aa: CASSVDGVDTEAFF

j_gene: TRBJ2-3
abundance: NA
d_gene: TRBD2
v_gene: TRBV19
CDR3nt: TGTGCCAGTAGTCCGTCTCCGGGACTAGCGGGAGATACGCAGTATTTT
CDR3aa: CASSPSPGLAGDTQYF

j_gene: TRBJ2-7
abundance: NA
d_gene: NA
v_gene: TRBV10-3
CDR3nt: TGTGCCATCAGTGCTACCTACGAGCAGTACTTC
CDR3aa: CAISATYEQYF

j_gene: TRBJ1-2
abundance: NA
d_gene: TRBD1
v_gene: TRBV6-6
CDR3nt: TGTGCCAGCAGTCAAACGAGGACAGGGGCTACCTATGGCTACACCTTC
CDR3aa: CASSQTRTGATYGYTF

j_gene: TRBJ2-7
abundance: NA
d_gene: NA
v_gene: TRBV13
CDR3nt: TGTGCCAGCAGCGTTAGCGTAACCCCCTACGAGCAGTACTTC
CDR3aa: CASSVSVTPYEQYF

j_gene: TRBJ2-1
abundance: NA
d_gene: NA
v_gene: TRBV5-4
CDR3nt: TGTGCCAGCAGGCCCGGAGGCCGCTACAATGAGCAGTTCTTC
CDR3aa: CASRPGGRYNEQFF

j_gene: TRBJ1-2
abundance: NA
d_gene: NA
v_gene: TRBV6-6
CDR3nt: TGTGCCAGCAGAAACCCGACAGCGTTATATGGCTACACCTTC
CDR3aa: CASRNPTALYGYTF

j_gene: TRBJ2-1
abundance: NA
d_gene: TRBD2
v_gene: TRBV28
CDR3nt: TGTGCCAGCAGACTAGCGAATGAGCAGTTCTTC
CDR3aa: CASRLANEQFF

j_gene: TRBJ2-5
abundance: NA
d_gene: NA
v_gene: TRBV5-5
CDR3nt: TGTGCCAGCAGCTTGGTGGGTGCGGGTACAGAGACCCAGTACTTC
CDR3aa: CASSLVGAGTETQYF

j_gene: TRBJ2-7
abundance: once
d_gene: NA
v_gene: TRBV6-6
CDR3nt: TGTGCCAGCACCTACGAGGAAGGGAGGATAGTCGAGCAGTACTTC
CDR3aa: CASTYEEGRIVEQYF

j_gene: TRBJ1-5
abundance: NA
d_gene: NA
v_gene: TRBV4-1
CDR3nt: TGCGCCAGCAGCCAAGATTGGGCGGGGAATCAGCCCCAGCATTTT
CDR3aa: CASSQDWAGNQPQHF

j_gene: TRBJ2-5
abundance: NA
d_gene: NA
v_gene: TRBV14
CDR3nt: TGTGCCAGCAGCCAAGTTAAGACCCAGTACTTC
CDR3aa: CASSQVKTQYF

j_gene: TRBJ1-3
abundance: NA
d_gene: TRBD1
v_gene: TRBV10-3
CDR3nt: TGTGCCATCAGTGAAGGACAGGGGGCGTTAGACCTCGGAAACACCATATATTTT
CDR3aa: CAISEGQGALDLGNTIYF

j_gene: TRBJ2-3
abundance: NA
d_gene: TRBD1
v_gene: TRBV4-1
CDR3nt: TGCGCCAGCAGCCAAGCCCCGACAGGGGGTGTCACGGAAGATACGCAGTATTTT
CDR3aa: CASSQAPTGGVTEDTQYF

j_gene: TRBJ1-2
abundance: NA
d_gene: NA
v_gene: TRBV25-1
CDR3nt: TGTGCCAGCAGTGAATGGGCAGATTACAACTATGGCTACACCTTC
CDR3aa: CASSEWADYNYGYTF

j_gene: TRBJ1-1
abundance: NA
d_gene: TRBD1
v_gene: TRBV27
CDR3nt: TGTGCCAGCAGGACAAGACAGGGGGCGAACACTGAAGCTTTCTTT
CDR3aa: CASRTRQGANTEAFF

j_gene: TRBJ2-5
abundance: NA
d_gene: NA
v_gene: TRBV6-1
CDR3nt: TGTGCCAGCAGTGATTCCGGGGAGGTGGAGACCCAGTACTTC
CDR3aa: CASSDSGEVETQYF

j_gene: TRBJ1-2
abundance: NA
d_gene: NA
v_gene: TRBV28
CDR3nt: TGTGCCAGCAGTCCGCGGACACTTTCAATCTATGGCTACACCTTC
CDR3aa: CASSPRTLSIYGYTF

j_gene: TRBJ1-1
abundance: NA
d_gene: NA
v_gene: TRBV5-5
CDR3nt: TGTGCCAGCAGCCCGACAGTTCCGAACACTGAAGCTTTCTTT
CDR3aa: CASSPTVPNTEAFF

j_gene: TRBJ2-7
abundance: NA
d_gene: TRBD1
v_gene: TRBV7-9
CDR3nt: TGTGCCAGCAGCCGGACAGGGCAAAGTCTTTACGAGCAGTACTTC
CDR3aa: CASSRTGQSLYEQYF

j_gene: TRBJ2-5
abundance: NA
d_gene: TRBD2
v_gene: TRBV28
CDR3nt: TGTGCCAGCAGTCTCTTACCTTGGCTAGCGGGAGCGGAGACCCAGTACTTC
CDR3aa: CASSLLPWLAGAETQYF

j_gene: TRBJ1-6
abundance: once
d_gene: TRBD1
v_gene: TRBV11-2
CDR3nt: TGTGCCAGCAGCTTATTCCCCCCCGGGACAGGGAACTATAATTCACCCCTCCACTTT
CDR3aa: CASSLFPPGTGNYNSPLHF

j_gene: TRBJ1-1
abundance: NA
d_gene: NA
v_gene: TRBV28
CDR3nt: TGTGCCAGCGGTGGGAGATTGACTGAAGCTTTCTTT
CDR3aa: CASGGRLTEAFF

j_gene: TRBJ1-3
abundance: NA
d_gene: TRBD1
v_gene: TRBV9
CDR3nt: TGTGCCAGCAGCGTAGGGGGGACAGCCCGAAACACCATATATTTT
CDR3aa: CASSVGGTARNTIYF

j_gene: TRBJ2-2
abundance: NA
d_gene: NA
v_gene: TRBV27
CDR3nt: TGTGCCAGCAGTTTATCCTCGACAGAGAACACCGGGGAGCTGTTTTTT
CDR3aa: CASSLSSTENTGELFF

j_gene: TRBJ1-2
abundance: once
d_gene: TRBD1
v_gene: TRBV25-1
CDR3nt: TGTGCCAGCAGTGCCCCCGTGCAGGGGGCTTATGGCTACACCTTC
CDR3aa: CASSAPVQGAYGYTF

j_gene: TRBJ2-1
abundance: NA
d_gene: NA
v_gene: TRBV5-1
CDR3nt: TGCGCCAGCAGCTCGGCGGAGGACCAGTACAATGAGCAGTTCTTC
CDR3aa: CASSSAEDQYNEQFF

j_gene: TRBJ2-7
abundance: NA
d_gene: TRBD1
v_gene: TRBV28
CDR3nt: TGTGCCAGCAGTTTTGTAGTGACAGGGGGATACTACGAGCAGTACTTC
CDR3aa: CASSFVVTGGYYEQYF

j_gene: TRBJ2-5
abundance: NA
d_gene: TRBD1
v_gene: TRBV5-1
CDR3nt: TGCGCCAGCAGCTCAACAGGGGCGAGGGAGACCCAGTACTTC
CDR3aa: CASSSTGARETQYF

j_gene: TRBJ1-1
abundance: NA
d_gene: NA
v_gene: TRBV29-1
CDR3nt: TGCAGCGTTGATTTCACACCTCGGATTGGGTTAAGACAGGCGAGCCTGAACACTGAAGCTTTCTTT
CDR3aa: CSVDFTPRIGLRQASLNTEAFF

j_gene: TRBJ1-1
abundance: NA
d_gene: NA
v_gene: TRBV27
CDR3nt: TGTGCCAGCAGTTTCGCGGAGAACACTGAAGCTTTCTTT
CDR3aa: CASSFAENTEAFF

j_gene: TRBJ2-7
abundance: NA
d_gene: NA
v_gene: TRBV5-1
CDR3nt: TGCGCCAGCAGCTACAACAGGGTAGACGAGCAGTACTTC
CDR3aa: CASSYNRVDEQYF

j_gene: TRBJ2-5
abundance: NA
d_gene: TRBD1
v_gene: TRBV6-6
CDR3nt: TGTGCCAGCAGTCGGGACAGGGGTTACCAAGAGACCCAGTACTTC
CDR3aa: CASSRDRGYQETQYF

j_gene: TRBJ1-1
abundance: NA
d_gene: TRBD1
v_gene: TRBV11-2
CDR3nt: TGTGCCAGCAGCTTCCCCCAGACAGGGGCTAGGACTGAAGCTTTCTTT
CDR3aa: CASSFPQTGARTEAFF